The rows below give T cell receptor beta chains drawn from one sample of a study of blood T cell repertoires in COVID-19. Measured with immunoSEQ multiplex PCR; TCRdb has only the in-frame clones, and not every one. Of 80,000 to 100,000 clones in the sample, roughly 89% are singletons; the top ten hold 4% to 4.5%. Sequencing was carried out using peripheral blood. These receptors came from a human donor with COVID-19, enrolled during active disease. The donor label of this sample is uncertain. CDR3s include the opening cysteine and the closing phenylalanine or tryptophan. D genes are given only for firm matches. Rows give clone size only sometimes, using once, few, many, or a class for an expanded clone.

clone size,J gene,D gene,V gene,CDR3 DNA,CDR3 protein
-,TRBJ1-3,TRBD1,TRBV12-3/TRBV12-4,TGTGCCAGCCACGGGACAGATGCCAGGACCATATATTTT,CASHGTDARTIYF
-,TRBJ2-3,-,TRBV10-3,TGTGCCATCACCGCGGGGGCCCAAAGCACAGATACGCAGTATTTT,CAITAGAQSTDTQYF
-,TRBJ2-2,-,TRBV5-1,TGCGCCAGCAGCCTCACGGGGGAGGTGATCGGGGAGCTGTTTTTT,CASSLTGEVIGELFF
-,TRBJ1-2,-,TRBV5-8,TGTGCCAGCAGCCCCCACAGGCATGGCTACACCTTC,CASSPHRHGYTF
-,TRBJ2-3,-,TRBV7-9,TGTGCCAGCAGCGTAACAGATACGCAGTATTTT,CASSVTDTQYF
-,TRBJ2-5,-,TRBV18,TGTGCCAGCTCACCCGGGATGGAACAAGAGACCCAGTACTTC,CASSPGMEQETQYF
once,TRBJ1-2,-,TRBV5-1,TGCGCCAGCAGCTTGACCCCCTACAAGACTCTAAACTATGGCTACACCTTC,CASSLTPYKTLNYGYTF
-,TRBJ1-5,TRBD1,TRBV5-6,TGTGCCAGCAGCTCGACAGGGGGGTTCGGTCAGCCCCAGCATTTT,CASSSTGGFGQPQHF
few,TRBJ2-3,TRBD2,TRBV28,TGTGCCAGCTCCCTTCAAGTTACTAGCGGGAGTGCAGATACGCAGTATTTT,CASSLQVTSGSADTQYF
-,TRBJ1-2,-,TRBV5-6,TGTGCCAGCAGCCCTGCAGGGAACTATGGCTACACCTTC,CASSPAGNYGYTF
once,TRBJ2-2,-,TRBV9,TGTGCCAGCAGCGTTTCTACGAACACCGGGGAGCTGTTTTTT,CASSVSTNTGELFF
few,TRBJ2-1,TRBD2,TRBV11-2,TGTGCCAGCAGTTTAACTAGCGGGATATCCAATGAGCAGTTCTTC,CASSLTSGISNEQFF
-,TRBJ1-4,-,TRBV7-9,TGTGCCAGCAGCCCTTTACAGGGATACGGTGAAAAACTGTTTTTT,CASSPLQGYGEKLFF
-,TRBJ1-3,-,TRBV9,TGTGCCAGCAGCGTAGGGCGGGGAAGCTCTGGAAACACCATATATTTT,CASSVGRGSSGNTIYF
-,TRBJ1-1,TRBD1,TRBV15,TGTGCCACCAGCAGAGATAGACAGGGCCTGGGTGAAGCTTTCTTT,CATSRDRQGLGEAFF
-,TRBJ1-2,-,TRBV21-1,TGTGCCAGCAGCAAAAGAAAGGGGGACACCCGCCCCTATGGCTACACCTTC,CASSKRKGDTRPYGYTF
-,TRBJ2-1,-,TRBV10-3,TGTGCCATCAGTGAGCTCCGGGACAAAAATGAGCAGTTCTTC,CAISELRDKNEQFF
-,TRBJ2-1,TRBD2,TRBV11-2,TGTGCCAGCAGCTTAGTCGGGAGGGCCCACAATGAGCAGTTCTTC,CASSLVGRAHNEQFF
-,TRBJ2-7,TRBD2,TRBV19,TGTGCCAGTAGTCGTGGCGGGGGGGCCAACGAGCAGTACTTC,CASSRGGGANEQYF
once,TRBJ2-2,TRBD1,TRBV7-6,TGTGCCAGCAGCGAAAGGACAGGGAGCACCGGGGAGCTGTTTTTT,CASSERTGSTGELFF
-,TRBJ1-2,-,TRBV15,TGTGCCACCAGCAGAGATCGCCAGGGTGGTGGCTACACCTTC,CATSRDRQGGGYTF